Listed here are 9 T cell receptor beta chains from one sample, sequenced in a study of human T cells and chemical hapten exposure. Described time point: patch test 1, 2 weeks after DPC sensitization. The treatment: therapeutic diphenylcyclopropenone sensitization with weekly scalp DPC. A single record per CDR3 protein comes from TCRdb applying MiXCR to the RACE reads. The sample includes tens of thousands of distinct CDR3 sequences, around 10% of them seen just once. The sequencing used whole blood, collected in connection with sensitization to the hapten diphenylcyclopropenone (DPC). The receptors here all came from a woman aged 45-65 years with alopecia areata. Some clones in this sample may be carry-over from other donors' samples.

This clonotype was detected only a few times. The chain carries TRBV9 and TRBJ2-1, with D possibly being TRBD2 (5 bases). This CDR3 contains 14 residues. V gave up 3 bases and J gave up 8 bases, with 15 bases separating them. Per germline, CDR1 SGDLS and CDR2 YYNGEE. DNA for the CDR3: TGTGCCAGCAGCGAGGGAGCGCGATGGGATGAGCAGTTCTTC. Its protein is CASSEGARWDEQFF.

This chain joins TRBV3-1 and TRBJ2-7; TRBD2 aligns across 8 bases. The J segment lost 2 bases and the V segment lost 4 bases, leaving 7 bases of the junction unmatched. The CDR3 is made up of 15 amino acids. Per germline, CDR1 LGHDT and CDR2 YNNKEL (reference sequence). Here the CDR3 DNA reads TGTGCCAGCAGCCCCTCTCGGGGGGGGACCTACGAGCAGTACTTC. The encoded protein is CASSPSRGGTYEQYF.

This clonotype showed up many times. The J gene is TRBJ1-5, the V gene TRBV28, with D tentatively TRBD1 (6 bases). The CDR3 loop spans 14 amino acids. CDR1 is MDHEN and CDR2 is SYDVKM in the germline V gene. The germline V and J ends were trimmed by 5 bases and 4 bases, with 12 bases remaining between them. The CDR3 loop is CASSKTGLNQPQHF. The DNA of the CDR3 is TGTGCCAGCAGTAAGACAGGCCTAAATCAGCCCCAGCATTTT.

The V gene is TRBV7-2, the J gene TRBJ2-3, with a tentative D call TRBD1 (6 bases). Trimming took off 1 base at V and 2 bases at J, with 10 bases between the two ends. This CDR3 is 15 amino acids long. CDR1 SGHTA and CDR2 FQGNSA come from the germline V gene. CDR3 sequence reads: CASSLGGPTTDTQYF. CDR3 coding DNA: TGTGCCAGCAGCTTAGGGGGGCCAACCACAGATACGCAGTATTTT.

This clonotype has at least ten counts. The CDR3 sequence: CASSYSTSGILVEQFF. The CDR3 DNA sequence: TGTGCCAGCAGTTACTCGACTAGCGGGATATTAGTTGAGCAGTTCTTC. The V and J genes are TRBV28 and TRBJ2-1; 11 bases are shared with TRBD2. Germline V gene sequence: CDR1 MDHEN, CDR2 SYDVKM. With V trimmed by 4 bases and J by 9 bases, 11 bases remained unmatched. The CDR3 contains 16 residues.

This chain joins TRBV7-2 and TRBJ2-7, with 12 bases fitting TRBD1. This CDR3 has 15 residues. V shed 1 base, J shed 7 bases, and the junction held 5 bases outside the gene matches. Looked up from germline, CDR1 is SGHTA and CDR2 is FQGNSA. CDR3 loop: CASSLEGQGAREQYF. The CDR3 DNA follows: TGTGCCAGCAGCTTAGAGGGACAGGGGGCGAGGGAGCAGTACTTC.

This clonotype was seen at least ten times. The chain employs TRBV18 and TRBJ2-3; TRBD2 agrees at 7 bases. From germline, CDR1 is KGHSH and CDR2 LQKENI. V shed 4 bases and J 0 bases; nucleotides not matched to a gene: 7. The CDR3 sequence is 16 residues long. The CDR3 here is CASSQTAGDSTDTQYF. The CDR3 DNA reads TGTGCCAGCTCACAAACGGCGGGGGACAGCACAGATACGCAGTATTTT.

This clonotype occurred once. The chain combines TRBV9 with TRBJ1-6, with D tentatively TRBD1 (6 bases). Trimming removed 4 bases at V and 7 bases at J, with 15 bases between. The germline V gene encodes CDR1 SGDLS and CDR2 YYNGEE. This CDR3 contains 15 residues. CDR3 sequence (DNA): TGTGCCAGCAGCCCGTCCCGGACAGTCAATTCACCCCTCCACTTT. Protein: CASSPSRTVNSPLHF.

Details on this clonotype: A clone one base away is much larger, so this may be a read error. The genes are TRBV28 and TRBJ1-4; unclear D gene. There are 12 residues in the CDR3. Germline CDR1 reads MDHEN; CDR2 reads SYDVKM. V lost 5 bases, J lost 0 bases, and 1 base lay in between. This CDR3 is CASSTTNEKLFF. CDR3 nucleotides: TGTGCCAGCAGTACAACTAATGAAAAACTGTTTTTT.